The 24 T cell receptor beta chains below were found in one sample sequenced in a study of blood T cell repertoires in COVID-19. The table came from immunoSEQ multiplex PCR; TCRdb's copy has only in-frame clones and leaves some out. The sample consists of 170,000 or so clones, 80% to 85% of them appearing once. What was sequenced was peripheral blood. The receptors derive from a woman aged 55-70 years with acute or convalescent COVID-19.

The rearrangement uses TRBV28 and TRBJ1-4, with 7 bases lining up with TRBD1. The CDR3 consists of 13 residues. From germline, CDR1 is MDHEN and CDR2 SYDVKM. Trimming removed 6 bases from V and 8 bases from J; junction bases left unmatched: 6. CDR3 DNA: TGTGCCAGCAGCCTGACAGGGACGGAAAAACTGTTTTTT. This gives the protein CASSLTGTEKLFF.

J is TRBJ2-7 and V is TRBV7-8; 8 bases are a match to TRBD1. With 4 bases clipped from V and 5 bases from J, the junction kept 10 bases outside the gene matches. The CDR3 is 15 amino acids. Germline lookup yields CDR1 SGHVS and CDR2 FQNEAQ. DNA for the CDR3: TGTGCCAGCAGCTCGACCTACAGGGGGGTCGACGAGCAGTACTTC. Its protein product is CASSSTYRGVDEQYF.

Only a few counts were recorded for this clone. The chain combines TRBV19 with TRBJ1-1, with no clear D. The CDR3 runs to 13 residues. Germline V gene sequence: CDR1 LNHDA, CDR2 SQIVND (reference sequence). V was trimmed by 5 bases and J by 1 base, leaving 8 bases between them. The CDR3 sequence is CASSPRQNTEAFF. The CDR3 nucleotides are TGTGCCAGTAGTCCCCGACAGAACACTGAAGCTTTCTTT. The full variable domain, in which reference TRBV19 and TRBJ1-1 provide the parts outside the CDR3, is DGGITQSPKYLFRKEGQNVTLSCEQNLNHDAMYWYRQDPGQGLRLIYYSQIVNDFQKGDIAEGYSVSREKKESFPLTVTSAQKNPTAFYLCASSPRQNTEAFFGQGTRLTVV.

This chain joins TRBV7-9 and TRBJ1-2; D perhaps matches TRBD1 (5 bases). The CDR3 spans 14 residues. V gave up 1 base and J gave up 2 bases, with 8 bases separating them. Germline V gene data show CDR1 as SEHNR and CDR2 as FQNEAQ (reference sequence). The CDR3 nucleotides read TGTGCCAGCAGCTTAGAGGGACTGAACTATGGCTACACCTTC. The encoded protein is CASSLEGLNYGYTF.

The genes are TRBV2 and TRBJ2-3; tentatively, D is TRBD1 (6 bases). Germline-derived CDR1 and CDR2 are SNHLY and FYNNEI. V lost 3 bases and J 0 bases, leaving 10 bases between the germline ends. CDR3 length equals 15 residues. The CDR3 DNA is TGTGCCAGCAGTGAGAGGGGGATTAGCACAGATACGCAGTATTTT. The encoded protein is CASSERGISTDTQYF.

The rearrangement joins TRBV5-1 to TRBJ2-2, with 9 bases that match TRBD1. The CDR3 spans 16 residues. V gave up 2 bases and J gave up 2 bases; unmatched junction bases: 4. Germline V gene data show CDR1 as SGHRS and CDR2 as YFSETQ. For the CDR3, the DNA is TGCGCCAGCAGCTTACGACAGGGGGGAAACACCGGGGAGCTGTTTTTT. It yields the protein CASSLRQGGNTGELFF.

Points on this clone: Other nucleotide sequences in the sample specify the same CDR3. The chain carries TRBV11-2 and TRBJ1-2; the match to TRBD1 covers 7 bases. The CDR3 totals 15 residues. The germline CDR1 and CDR2 sequences are SGHAT and FQNNGV. J lost 6 bases, V lost 5 bases, and 12 bases had no gene match. The CDR3 reads CASSLGAGGIDGYTF. The CDR3 bases are TGTGCCAGCAGCCTGGGGGCAGGGGGGATCGATGGCTACACCTTC.

This clone is a singleton in its sample. This chain links TRBV30 with TRBJ2-2; TRBD1 matches at 7 bases. The ends lost 4 bases at V and 1 base at J; junction bases unmatched: 3. From germline, CDR1 is GTSNPN and CDR2 SVGIG (reference sequence). The CDR3 runs to 14 residues. Here the CDR3 reads CAWMRTGNTGELFF. The CDR3 DNA is TGTGCCTGGATGCGGACAGGGAACACCGGGGAGCTGTTTTTT. Based on the CDR3 plus reference TRBV30 and TRBJ2-2, the full variable domain is SQTIHQWPATLVQPVGSPLSLECTVEGTSNPNLYWYRQAAGRGLQLLFYSVGIGQISSEVPQNLSASRPQDRQFILSSKKLLLSDSGFYLCAWMRTGNTGELFFGEGSRLTVL.

V and J are TRBV6-6 and TRBJ1-2; 8 positions agree with TRBD1. The CDR3 covers 16 residues. The V gene's germline CDR1 is MNHNY and CDR2 SVGAGI (reference sequence). The ends lost 0 bases at V and 4 bases at J; junction bases unmatched: 7. The CDR3 DNA reads TGTGCCAGCAGTTACTCCGGGACAGGAGCCTCCTATGGCTACACCTTC. It translates to CASSYSGTGASYGYTF.

The chain employs TRBV6-5 and TRBJ1-3; no reliable D call. The CDR3 totals 15 residues. Between the trimmed V and J ends, which lost 6 bases and 2 bases, there was a span of 14 bases. Germline V gene lookup returns CDR1 MNHEY and CDR2 SVGAGI. The CDR3 nucleotides read TGTGCCAGCAGGGGGAGTGTCTTGACTGGAAACACCATATATTTT. Translated: CASRGSVLTGNTIYF.

V gene TRBV6-5 combines with J gene TRBJ2-1, with D possibly matching TRBD1 (5 bases). The V and J ends lost 0 bases and 0 bases respectively, with 9 bases between them. CDR1 is MNHEY, CDR2 SVGAGI, per germline. The CDR3 contains 16 residues. CDR3 DNA: TGTGCCAGCAGTTACTCGGGGCGGAGCTCCTACAATGAGCAGTTCTTC. Translation: CASSYSGRSSYNEQFF.

This clone was observed a single time. The chain has TRBV5-1 and TRBJ2-1; 13 bases align to TRBD2. V trimming: 0 bases; J trimming: 6 bases; junction bases outside the gene matches: 6. The CDR3 has 17 amino acids. Per germline, CDR1 SGHRS and CDR2 YFSETQ. The CDR3: CASSLAPGTSGANEQFF. The DNA for the CDR3 is TGCGCCAGCAGCTTGGCTCCGGGGACTAGCGGGGCCAATGAGCAGTTCTTC.

The chain has TRBV25-1 and TRBJ2-5; 8 bases map to TRBD1. CDR1 is MGHDK and CDR2 is SYGVNS in the germline V gene. The CDR3 has 15 residues. V shed 6 bases, J shed 4 bases, and the junction held 10 bases outside the gene matches. CDR3 in amino acids: CASSPGQGTRETQYF. In DNA, the CDR3 is TGTGCCAGCAGCCCCGGACAGGGTACTCGAGAGACCCAGTACTTC.

The chain carries TRBV11-2 and TRBJ1-1, with 8 nucleotides matching TRBD1. Germline CDR1 and CDR2: SGHAT and FQNNGV. The CDR3 loop spans 17 amino acids. V lost 3 bases and J lost 3; bases outside the gene matches: 12. The CDR3 nucleotides read TGTGCCAGCAGCTTTCTGACAGGGGTGTTCGGGGACACTGAAGCTTTCTTT. Its protein is CASSFLTGVFGDTEAFF.

The gene calls are TRBV11-2 and TRBJ2-3, with 7 bases lining up with TRBD1. This CDR3 is 15 amino acids long. Germline V gives CDR1 SGHAT, CDR2 FQNNGV. Trimming took 5 bases from V and 0 from J; bases not matched to a gene: 5. The CDR3 DNA is TGTGCCAGCAGCCCCTCGACAGGGAGCACAGATACGCAGTATTTT. This gives the protein CASSPSTGSTDTQYF.

V is TRBV24-1 and J is TRBJ2-2; D remains unclear. In germline, CDR1 is KGHDR, CDR2 SFDVKD. CDR3 length: 13 amino acids. V dropped 4 bases and J dropped 2 bases, with 4 bases sitting between them. CDR3 amino acids: CATSDINTGELFF. The CDR3 nucleotides are TGTGCCACCAGTGACATTAACACCGGGGAGCTGTTTTTT.

CDR3 DNA: TGCAGCGACCTAAAACCCGGGAGCTATGGCTACACCTTC. Encoded protein: CSDLKPGSYGYTF. The V and J genes are TRBV29-1 and TRBJ1-2; no clear D gene. The CDR3 covers 13 residues. Germline CDR1 SQVTM, CDR2 ANQGSEA. V was trimmed by 7 bases and J by 4 bases, leaving 16 bases between them.

Worth noting for this clone: Additional DNA sequences in this sample encode the identical CDR3. This chain connects TRBV9 to TRBJ1-5, with D maybe TRBD1 (6 bases). Trimming cost V 0 bases and J 4 bases, with 8 bases left between them. The CDR3 loop spans 14 amino acids. Germline V gene lookup returns CDR1 SGDLS and CDR2 YYNGEE. CDR3 region: CASSVGQGNQPQHF. The CDR3 nucleotides are TGTGCCAGCAGCGTAGGTCAGGGGAATCAGCCCCAGCATTTT.

The CDR3 spells CASSFKGAHGYTF. In nucleotides, the CDR3 is TGTGCCAGCAGTTTTAAGGGGGCCCACGGCTACACCTTC. This chain joins TRBV12-3 or TRBV12-4 and TRBJ1-2; TRBD1 aligns across 7 bases. This CDR3 is built from 13 residues. V trimming: 3 bases; J trimming: 8 bases; junction bases outside the gene matches: 6.

This clone showed up just a few times. The chain uses TRBV27 and TRBJ1-2, with D hard to call. Germline V lookup: CDR1 MNHEY, CDR2 SMNVEV (reference sequence). V was pared by 2 bases and J by 7 bases, with 11 bases between. The CDR3 extends over 13 amino acids. DNA of the CDR3: TGTGCCAGCAGTTTAGGCAGGAATGGTGGCTACACCTTC. Its protein is CASSLGRNGGYTF.

The chain joins TRBV4-1 to TRBJ1-1; D possibly corresponds to TRBD1 (5 bases). V lost 3 bases and J lost 1, with 12 bases in between. Germline V gene sequence: CDR1 MGHRA, CDR2 YSYEKL. The CDR3 has 15 residues. The CDR3 DNA reads as TGCGCCAGCAGCCAGACGCAGGGAACGAACACTGAAGCTTTCTTT. Translated: CASSQTQGTNTEAFF.

This sequence joins TRBV4-2 and TRBJ1-2, with D unresolved. The CDR3 runs 15 residues. The germline gives CDR1 LGHNA, CDR2 YNFKEQ. Trimming stripped 0 bases from V and 8 bases from J, with 16 bases between. Written as DNA, the CDR3 is TGTGCCAGCAGCCAAGAGGCAGTCCCGAGCGGGGGCTACACCTTC. It is translated as CASSQEAVPSGGYTF.

J is TRBJ2-5 and V is TRBV5-1; D remains ambiguous. V was clipped by 1 base and J by 4 bases, with 8 bases between them. Germline V gene sequence: CDR1 SGHRS, CDR2 YFSETQ. This CDR3 has 13 amino acids. CDR3 sequence reads: CASSLPRPETQYF. CDR3 DNA: TGCGCCAGCAGCTTGCCCAGGCCAGAGACCCAGTACTTC.

The CDR3 is CASSLGGQGDEKLFF. CDR3 DNA: TGTGCCAGCAGCTTAGGGGGGCAGGGGGATGAAAAACTGTTTTTT. V usage is TRBV11-2 and J usage is TRBJ1-4; 7 bases align to TRBD1. The CDR3 runs to 15 residues. Unmatched junction bases numbered 5, after V lost 1 base and J lost 6 bases. Germline values: CDR1 SGHAT, CDR2 FQNNGV.